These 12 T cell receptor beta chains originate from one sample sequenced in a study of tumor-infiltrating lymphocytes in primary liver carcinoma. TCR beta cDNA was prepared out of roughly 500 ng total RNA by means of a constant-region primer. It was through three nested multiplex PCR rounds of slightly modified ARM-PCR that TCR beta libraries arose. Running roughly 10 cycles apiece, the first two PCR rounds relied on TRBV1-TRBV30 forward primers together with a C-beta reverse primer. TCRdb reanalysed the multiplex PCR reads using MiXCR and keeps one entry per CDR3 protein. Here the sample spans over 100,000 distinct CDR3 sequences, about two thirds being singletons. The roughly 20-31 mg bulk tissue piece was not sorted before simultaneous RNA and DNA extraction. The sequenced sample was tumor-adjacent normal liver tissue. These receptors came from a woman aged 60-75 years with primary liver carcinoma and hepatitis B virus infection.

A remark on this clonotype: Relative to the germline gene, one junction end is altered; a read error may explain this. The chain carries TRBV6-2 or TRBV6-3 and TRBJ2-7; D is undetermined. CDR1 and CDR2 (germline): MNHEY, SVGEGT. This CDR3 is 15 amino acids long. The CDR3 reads CASNYGRLQAYEQYF. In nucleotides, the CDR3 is TGTGCCAGCAATTACGGTAGGTTGCAAGCCTACGAGCAGTACTTC.

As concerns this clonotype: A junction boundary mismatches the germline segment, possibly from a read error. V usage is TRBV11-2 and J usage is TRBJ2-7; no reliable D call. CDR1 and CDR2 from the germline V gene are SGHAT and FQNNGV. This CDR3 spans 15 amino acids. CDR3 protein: CANSLDPGHTSELYF. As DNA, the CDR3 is TGTGCCAACAGCTTAGACCCAGGCCATACGTCCGAGCTGTATTTC. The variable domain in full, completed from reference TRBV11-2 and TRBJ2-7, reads EAGVAQSPRYKIIEKRQSVAFWCNPISGHATLYWYQQILGQGPKLLIQFQNNGVVDDSQLPKDRFSAERLKGVDSTLKIQPAKLEDSAVYLCANSLDPGHTSELYFGPGTRLTVT.

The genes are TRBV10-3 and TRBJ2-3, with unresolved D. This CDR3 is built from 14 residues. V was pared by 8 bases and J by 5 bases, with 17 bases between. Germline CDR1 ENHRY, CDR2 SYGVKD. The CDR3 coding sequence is TGTGCCATCGTCCAGCAGGTTATCATAGATACGCAGTATTTT. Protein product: CAIVQQVIIDTQYF.

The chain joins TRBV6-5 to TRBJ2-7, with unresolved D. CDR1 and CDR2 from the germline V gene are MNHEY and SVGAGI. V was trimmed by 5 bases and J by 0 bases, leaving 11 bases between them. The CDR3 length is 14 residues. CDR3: CASSKTPTSYEQYF. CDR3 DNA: TGTGCCAGCAGTAAGACTCCCACCTCCTACGAGCAGTACTTC.

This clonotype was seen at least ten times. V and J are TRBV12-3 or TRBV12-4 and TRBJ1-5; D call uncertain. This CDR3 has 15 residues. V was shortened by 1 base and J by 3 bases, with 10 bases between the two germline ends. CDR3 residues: CASSLVSSANQPQHF. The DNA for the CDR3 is TGTGCCAGCAGTTTAGTCTCGTCAGCCAATCAGCCCCAGCATTTT.

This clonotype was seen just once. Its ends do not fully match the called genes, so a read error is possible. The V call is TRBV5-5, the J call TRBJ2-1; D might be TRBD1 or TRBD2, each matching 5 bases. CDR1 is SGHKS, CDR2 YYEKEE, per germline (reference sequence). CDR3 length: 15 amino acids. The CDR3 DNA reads TGTGCCAGCAGCCAAACGGGGCTTTATTCTAATGACCAGTTCTTC. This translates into CASSQTGLYSNDQFF.

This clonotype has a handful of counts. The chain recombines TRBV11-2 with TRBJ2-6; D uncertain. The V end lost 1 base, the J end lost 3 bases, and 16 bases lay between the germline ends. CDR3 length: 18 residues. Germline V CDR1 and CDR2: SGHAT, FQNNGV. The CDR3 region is CASSLVGAPGYGANVLTF. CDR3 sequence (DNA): TGTGCCAGCAGCTTAGTTGGAGCGCCGGGTTATGGGGCCAACGTCCTGACTTTC.

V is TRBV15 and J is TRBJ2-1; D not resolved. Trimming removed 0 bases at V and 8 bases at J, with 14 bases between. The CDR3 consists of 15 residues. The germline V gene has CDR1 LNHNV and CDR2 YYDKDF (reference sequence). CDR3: CATSRDPPGRYEQFF. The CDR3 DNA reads TGTGCCACCAGCAGAGATCCCCCGGGCAGGTATGAGCAGTTCTTC. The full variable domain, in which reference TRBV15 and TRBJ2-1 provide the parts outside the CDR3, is DAMVIQNPRYQVTQFGKPVTLSCSQTLNHNVMYWYQQKSSQAPKLLFHYYDKDFNNEADTPDNFQSRRPNTSFCFLDIRSPGLGDTAMYLCATSRDPPGRYEQFFGPGTRLTVL.

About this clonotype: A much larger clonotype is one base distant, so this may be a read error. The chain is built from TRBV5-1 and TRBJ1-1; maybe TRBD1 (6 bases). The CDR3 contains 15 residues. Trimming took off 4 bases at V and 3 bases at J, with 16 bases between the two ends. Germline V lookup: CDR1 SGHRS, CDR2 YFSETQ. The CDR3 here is CASSGDMASYTEAFF. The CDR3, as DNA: TGCGCCAGCAGCGGGGACATGGCGAGTTACACTGAAGCTTTCTTT.

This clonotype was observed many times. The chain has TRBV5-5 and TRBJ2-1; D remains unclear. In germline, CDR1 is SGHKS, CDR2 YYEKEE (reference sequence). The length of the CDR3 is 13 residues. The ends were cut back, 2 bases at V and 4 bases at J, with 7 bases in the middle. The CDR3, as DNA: TGTGCCAGCAGCTTTTACGTATACAATGAGCAGTTCTTC. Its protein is CASSFYVYNEQFF.

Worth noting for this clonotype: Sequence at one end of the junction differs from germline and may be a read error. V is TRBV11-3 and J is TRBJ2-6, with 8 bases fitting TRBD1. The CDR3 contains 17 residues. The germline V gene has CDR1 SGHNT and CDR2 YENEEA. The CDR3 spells CACSPRTGTRGANVLTF. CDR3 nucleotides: TGTGCCTGCAGTCCTCGGACAGGGACTCGTGGGGCCAACGTCCTGACTTTC.

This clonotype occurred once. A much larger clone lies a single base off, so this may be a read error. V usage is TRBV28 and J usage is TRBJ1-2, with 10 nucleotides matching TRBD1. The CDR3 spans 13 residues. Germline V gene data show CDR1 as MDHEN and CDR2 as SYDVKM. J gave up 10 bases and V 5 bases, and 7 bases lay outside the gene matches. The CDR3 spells CASSDRGRKDYTF. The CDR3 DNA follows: TGTGCCAGCAGTGACAGGGGGCGGAAGGACTACACCTTC.